Presented here are 9 T cell receptor beta chains from one specimen sequenced in a study of blood T cell repertoires in COVID-19. Clones were sequenced by immunoSEQ multiplex PCR, and TCRdb holds only the in-frame ones, with some missing. The profile shows around 200,000 clones, 65% to 85% of them singletons. The sequenced sample was peripheral blood. These receptors all stem from a woman aged 30 to 39 with COVID-19, enrolled during active disease.

The chain has TRBV3-1 (or the pseudogene TRBV3-2) and TRBJ1-2, with D perhaps matching TRBD1 (5 bases). Per the germline V gene, CDR1 is LGHDT and CDR2 is YNNKEL (reference sequence). V lost 1 base, J lost 6 bases, and 21 bases lay in between. CDR3 length: 17 residues. CDR3: CASSQGDVGGVQHGYTF. The CDR3 nucleotides read TGTGCCAGCAGCCAAGGCGATGTGGGGGGAGTACAGCATGGCTACACCTTC.

The rearrangement uses TRBV11-2 and TRBJ2-3, with 12 nucleotides matching TRBD2. This CDR3 is built from 16 residues. V gave up 1 base and J gave up 2 bases; unmatched junction bases: 1. CDR1 and CDR2 (germline): SGHAT, FQNNGV. CDR3: CASSLGLAGDTDTQYF. The CDR3 DNA reads TGTGCCAGCAGCTTAGGACTAGCGGGAGACACAGATACGCAGTATTTT.

V gene TRBV14 combines with J gene TRBJ2-1, with 8 bases identical to TRBD2. Germline CDR1 SGHDN, CDR2 FVKESK. The V and J ends lost 1 base and 4 bases, in that order; junction bases with no gene match: 3. This CDR3 comprises 15 residues. CDR3 DNA: TGTGCCAGCAGCCAAGCACTAGCGGCATACAATGAGCAGTTCTTC. Translation: CASSQALAAYNEQFF. The variable domain in full, completed from reference TRBV14 and TRBJ2-1, reads EAGVTQFPSHSVIEKGQTVTLRCDPISGHDNLYWYRRVMGKEIKFLLHFVKESKQDESGMPNNRFLAERTGGTYSTLKVQPAELEDSGVYFCASSQALAAYNEQFFGPGTRLTVL.

The V gene is TRBV24-1, the J gene TRBJ1-5; 11 nucleotides agree with TRBD1. This CDR3 is 16 amino acids long. Germline V gene sequence: CDR1 KGHDR, CDR2 SFDVKD. V shed 2 bases and J 5 bases; nucleotides not matched to a gene: 4. In nucleotides, the CDR3 is TGTGCCACCAGTGATTCACCGGGACAGGGGGATCAGCCCCAGCATTTT. Its protein is CATSDSPGQGDQPQHF.

This sequence joins TRBV25-1 and TRBJ1-4; D is unclear. Germline CDR1 reads MGHDK; CDR2 reads SYGVNS. V was shortened by 2 bases and J by 0 bases, with 7 bases between the two germline ends. CDR3 length: 15 amino acids. CDR3 bases: TGTGCCAGCAGTGAAGAGGTATCAACTAATGAAAAACTGTTTTTT. It codes for CASSEEVSTNEKLFF.

The chain couples TRBV7-9 to TRBJ2-1, with a possible D match to TRBD1 (5 bases). V lost 5 bases, J lost 8 bases, and 16 bases lay in between. Per the germline V gene, CDR1 is SEHNR and CDR2 is FQNEAQ (reference sequence). This CDR3 has 14 residues. The CDR3 DNA sequence: TGTGCCAGCAGCCCCAGGGAAAACTTGTATGAGCAGTTCTTC. It encodes CASSPRENLYEQFF.

The rearrangement joins TRBV11-3 to TRBJ2-5; perhaps TRBD1 as D (6 bases). The CDR3 sequence is 13 residues long. V was cut by 1 base and J by 4 bases, with 7 bases left in between. Germline loops: CDR1 SGHNT, CDR2 YENEEA. CDR3 loop: CASSLGGRETQYF. In DNA form, the CDR3 reads TGTGCCAGCAGCTTAGGGGGGCGAGAGACCCAGTACTTC.

J is TRBJ2-2 and V is TRBV18; D unclear. Germline V gene sequence: CDR1 KGHSH, CDR2 LQKENI. The germline V and J ends were trimmed by 3 bases and 1 base, with 6 bases remaining between them. The CDR3 covers 14 residues. DNA for the CDR3: TGTGCCAGCTCACCTCCAGTGAACACCGGGGAGCTGTTTTTT. It encodes CASSPPVNTGELFF.

This clone was counted many times. The CDR3: CASSRASGKETQYF. DNA of the CDR3: TGTGCCAGCAGCCGGGCATCAGGGAAAGAGACCCAGTACTTC. The gene calls are TRBV5-5 and TRBJ2-5; possible D gene TRBD1, 5 bases. Germline assignment: CDR1 SGHKS and CDR2 YYEKEE (reference sequence). V dropped 4 bases and J dropped 3 bases, with 13 bases sitting between them. The CDR3 is 14 residues long.